Included here is one T cell receptor beta chain sequence, with context. Antigen unknown. Germline V gene lookup returns CDR1 LNHDA and CDR2 SQIVND (reference sequence). Trimming cost V 9 bases and J 4 bases, with 15 bases left between them. This CDR3 has 14 amino acids. The sample is drawn from a study of Ad26.COV2.S vaccination and SARS-CoV-2 variants. The protocol was immunoSEQ multiplex PCR, while the TCRdb copy is restricted to in-frame clones and leaves out a portion. Among 450,000 to 550,000 clones listed, 89% were seen once. The treatment is: around 19 received Ad26.COV2.S at low or high dose, single or two shots; 5 received placebo; per-sample allocation not given. Sample collection was performed on day 63 after the first vaccine or placebo injection. General study points: A substantial breadth of spike-specific CD8+ and CD4+ T cell responses after vaccination has been reported.

The source was peripheral blood, collected in a trial of Ad26.COV2.S vaccine versus placebo. This TCR was sampled from a person between 18 and 59 years old who received the Ad26.COV2.S COVID-19 vaccine or a placebo. The chain combines TRBV19 with TRBJ1-4; D unclear. CDR3 DNA sequence: TGTGCCAGACGGTGCGGAGGCATTAATGAAAAACTGTTTTTT. Residues: CARRCGGINEKLFF.